The clone carrying this T cell receptor beta chain was counted many times. As yet, its antigen is unknown. The sample is drawn from a study of HIV-infected patients and healthy controls. Study-wide findings and caveats: In healthy controls, MAIT alpha CDR3s were common; in HIV+ repertoires, severely depleted. No HLA typing of donors was done in this study.

There are 15 residues in the CDR3. With 2 bases clipped from V and 6 bases from J, the junction kept 9 bases outside the gene matches. Per germline, CDR1 GTSNPN and CDR2 SVGIG (reference sequence). The repertoire came from unfractionated whole blood and reflected all unsorted peripheral T cells. Reverse transcription used around 500 ng RNA and constant-region primers for alpha and beta. Separate chain-specific third strand synthesis with multiplexing indices produced the alpha and beta libraries. TCRdb re-derived calls from the 5' RACE reads in MiXCR, one entry per CDR3 protein. The table lists some 10,000 distinct CDR3 sequences, 10% of them singletons.

The chain links TRBV30 to TRBJ2-1; 8 nucleotides agree with TRBD2. The clonotype was recovered from an adult with HIV infection. Source: blood, taken before antiretroviral therapy. CDR3 protein: CAWSRSGGPGNEQFF. The CDR3 DNA follows: TGTGCCTGGAGTCGATCGGGGGGGCCGGGCAATGAGCAGTTCTTC.